Sequencing of this TCR delta chain was carried out in a study of Vδ1+ human thymocytes. A word on this clone: Its antigen remains unknown.

Germline V gives CDR1 TSWWSYY, CDR2 QGS. Trimming stripped 2 bases from V and 6 bases from J, with 22 bases between. This CDR3 contains 17 residues. RNA was extracted from the cells and then reverse transcribed. CDR3 amplicons came from multiplex PCR with pooled V-gene forward and constant-region reverse primers. TCRdb applied CATT to the multiplex PCR reads for clone calling. The profile shows some 54,000 delta-chain clones, less than 20% of them singletons. Study outcomes and limitations: In the thymus, TRG and TRD repertoires looked highly polyclonal with Gaussian CDR3 lengths.

Sequencing was done on a sample of Vdelta1+ gamma-delta thymocytes from the thymus. As for subset: FACS-sorted CD3+ TCRalphabeta- TCRVdelta1+ TCRVdelta2- thymocytes. The sequence came from a boy less than two years old who had congenital heart surgery. This rearrangement joins TRDV1 to TRDJ1; TRDD3 might be the D (5 bases). As DNA, the CDR3 is TGTGCTCTTGGGGAAAGTACCCTTGTGATACCGAGAAATAAACTCATCTTT. This translates into CALGESTLVIPRNKLIF.